This T cell receptor (beta chain) was recorded in a study of CD8 T cells in ankylosing spondylitis. General study points: Disease-linked clones were CD8+ and relatively rare in peripheral blood. Ankylosing spondylitis blood appeared to carry a characteristic TCR beta motif of several highly homologous variants. It was reported that disease-linked clones were significantly enriched in matched ankylosing spondylitis synovial fluid.

This clonotype was seen ten or more times. What it binds is unknown. CDR3 length equals 15 residues. Per germline, CDR1 KGHSH and CDR2 LQKENI. V lost 1 base and J lost 2, with 11 bases in between. TCRdb re-derived calls from the 5' RACE reads in MiXCR, one entry per CDR3 protein. The table records around 450,000 distinct CDR3 sequences, about 24% of them present only once. The receptor was isolated from a male donor with ankylosing spondylitis. The chain couples TRBV18 to TRBJ1-1; D is unresolved. Sequencing was done on a sample of blood, either unsorted or a sorted T cell fraction (not recorded which). The CDR3 bases are TGTGCCAGCTCACCACGGTTTGAGTATAACACTGAAGCTTTCTTT. It specifies CASSPRFEYNTEAFF.